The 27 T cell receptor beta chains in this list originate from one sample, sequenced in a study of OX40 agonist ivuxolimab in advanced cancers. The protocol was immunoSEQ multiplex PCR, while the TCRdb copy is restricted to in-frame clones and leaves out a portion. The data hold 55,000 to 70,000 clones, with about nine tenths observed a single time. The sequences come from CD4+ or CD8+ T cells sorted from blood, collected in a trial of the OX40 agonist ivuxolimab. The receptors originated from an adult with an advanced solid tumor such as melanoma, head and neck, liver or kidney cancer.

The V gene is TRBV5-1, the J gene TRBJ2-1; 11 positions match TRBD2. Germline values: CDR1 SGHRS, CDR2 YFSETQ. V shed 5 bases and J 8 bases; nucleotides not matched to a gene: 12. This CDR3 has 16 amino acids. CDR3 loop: CASSLDSGGAGDEQFF. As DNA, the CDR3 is TGCGCCAGCAGTTTAGATAGCGGGGGGGCCGGAGATGAGCAGTTCTTC.

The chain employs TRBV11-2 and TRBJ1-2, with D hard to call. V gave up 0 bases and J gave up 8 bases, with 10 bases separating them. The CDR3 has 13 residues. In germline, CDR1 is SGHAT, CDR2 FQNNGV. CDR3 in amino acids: CASSLDWGGGYTF. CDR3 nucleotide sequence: TGTGCCAGCAGCTTAGATTGGGGAGGCGGCTACACCTTC.

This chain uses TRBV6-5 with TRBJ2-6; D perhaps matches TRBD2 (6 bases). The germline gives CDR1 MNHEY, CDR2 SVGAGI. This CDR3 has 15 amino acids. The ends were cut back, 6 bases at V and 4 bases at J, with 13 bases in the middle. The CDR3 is CASSWGVAGANVLTF. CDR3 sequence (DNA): TGTGCCAGCAGCTGGGGGGTAGCGGGGGCCAACGTCCTGACTTTC.

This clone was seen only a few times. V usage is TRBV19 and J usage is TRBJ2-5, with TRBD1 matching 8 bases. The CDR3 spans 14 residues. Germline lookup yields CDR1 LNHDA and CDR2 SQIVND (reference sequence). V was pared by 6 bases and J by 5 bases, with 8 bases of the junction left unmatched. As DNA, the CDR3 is TGTGCCAGTAGAAAGGACAGGGAAGGGGAGACCCAGTACTTC. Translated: CASRKDREGETQYF.

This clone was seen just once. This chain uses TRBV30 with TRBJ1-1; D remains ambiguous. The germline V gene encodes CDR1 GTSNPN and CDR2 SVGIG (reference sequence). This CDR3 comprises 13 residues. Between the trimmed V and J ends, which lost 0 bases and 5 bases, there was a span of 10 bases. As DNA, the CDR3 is TGTGCCTGGAGTGTACAATGGCGGACTGAAGCTTTCTTT. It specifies CAWSVQWRTEAFF. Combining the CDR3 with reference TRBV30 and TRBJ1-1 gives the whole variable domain SQTIHQWPATLVQPVGSPLSLECTVEGTSNPNLYWYRQAAGRGLQLLFYSVGIGQISSEVPQNLSASRPQDRQFILSSKKLLLSDSGFYLCAWSVQWRTEAFFGQGTRLTVV.

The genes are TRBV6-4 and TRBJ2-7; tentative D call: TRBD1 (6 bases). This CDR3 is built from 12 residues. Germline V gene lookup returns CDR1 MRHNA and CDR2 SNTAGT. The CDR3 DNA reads TGTGCGGAGGCAGGGGAATCCTACGAGCAGTACTTC. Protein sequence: CAEAGESYEQYF.

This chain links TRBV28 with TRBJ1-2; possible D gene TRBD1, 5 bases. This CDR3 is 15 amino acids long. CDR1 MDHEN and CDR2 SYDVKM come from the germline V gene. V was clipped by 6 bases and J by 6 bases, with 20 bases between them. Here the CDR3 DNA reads TGTGCCAGCAGCCGATTGGGGGGAACACAAAATGGCTACACCTTC. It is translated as CASSRLGGTQNGYTF.

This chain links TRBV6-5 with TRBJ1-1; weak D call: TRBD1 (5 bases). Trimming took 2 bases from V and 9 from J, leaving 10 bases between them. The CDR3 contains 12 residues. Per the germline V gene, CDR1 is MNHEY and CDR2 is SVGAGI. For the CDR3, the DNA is TGTGCCAGCAGTTACCGACAGTTCCAAGCTTTCTTT. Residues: CASSYRQFQAFF.

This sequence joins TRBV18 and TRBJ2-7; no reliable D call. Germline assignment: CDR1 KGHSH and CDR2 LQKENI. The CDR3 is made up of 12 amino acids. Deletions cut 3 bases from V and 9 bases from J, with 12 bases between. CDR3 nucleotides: TGTGCCAGCTCACCGGAAGGAAGAGGGCAGTACTTC. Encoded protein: CASSPEGRGQYF.

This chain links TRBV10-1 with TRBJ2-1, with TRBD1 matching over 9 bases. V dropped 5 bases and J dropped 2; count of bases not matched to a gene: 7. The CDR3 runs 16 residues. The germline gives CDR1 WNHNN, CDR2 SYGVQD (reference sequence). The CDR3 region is CASSLTGTGTYNEQFF. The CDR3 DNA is TGCGCCAGCAGTCTAACCGGGACAGGGACCTACAATGAGCAGTTCTTC.

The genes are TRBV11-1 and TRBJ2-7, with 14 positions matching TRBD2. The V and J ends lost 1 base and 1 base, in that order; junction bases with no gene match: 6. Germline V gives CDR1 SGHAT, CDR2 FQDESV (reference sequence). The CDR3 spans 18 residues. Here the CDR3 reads CASSLDGLAGGGSYEQYF. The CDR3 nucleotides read TGTGCCAGCAGCTTAGACGGACTAGCGGGAGGCGGGTCCTACGAGCAGTACTTC.

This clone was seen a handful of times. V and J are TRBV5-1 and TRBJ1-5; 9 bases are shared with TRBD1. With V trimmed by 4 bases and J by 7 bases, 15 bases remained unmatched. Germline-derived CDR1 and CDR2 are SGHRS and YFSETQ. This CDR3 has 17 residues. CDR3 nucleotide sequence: TGCGCCAGCAGCCATCTCCGGGACAGGGCCTTGAGGCAGCCCCAGCATTTT. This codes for CASSHLRDRALRQPQHF. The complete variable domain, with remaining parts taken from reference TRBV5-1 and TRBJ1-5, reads KAGVTQTPRYLIKTRGQQVTLSCSPISGHRSVSWYQQTPGQGLQFLFEYFSETQRNKGNFPGRFSGRQFSNSRSEMNVSTLELGDSALYLCASSHLRDRALRQPQHFGDGTRLSIL.

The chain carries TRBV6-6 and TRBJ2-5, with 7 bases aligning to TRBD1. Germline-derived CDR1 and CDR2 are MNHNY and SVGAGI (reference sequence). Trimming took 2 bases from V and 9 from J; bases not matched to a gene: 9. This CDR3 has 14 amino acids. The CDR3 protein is CASSYEQGTGSQYF. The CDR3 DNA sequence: TGTGCCAGCAGTTACGAACAGGGGACCGGGTCCCAGTACTTC.

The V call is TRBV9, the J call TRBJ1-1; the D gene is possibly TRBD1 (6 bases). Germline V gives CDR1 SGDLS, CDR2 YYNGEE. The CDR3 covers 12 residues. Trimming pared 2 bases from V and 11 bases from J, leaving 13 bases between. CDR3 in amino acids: CASSVEGDLAFF. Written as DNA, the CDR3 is TGTGCCAGCAGCGTGGAGGGGGATTTGGCTTTCTTT.

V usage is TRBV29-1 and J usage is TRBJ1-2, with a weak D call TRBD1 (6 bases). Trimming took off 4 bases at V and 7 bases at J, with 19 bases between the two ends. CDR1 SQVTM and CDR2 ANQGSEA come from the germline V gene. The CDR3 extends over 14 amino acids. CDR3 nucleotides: TGCAGCGTTGGAGGCTTTACAGGGACAAGTGGCTACACCTTC. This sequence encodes CSVGGFTGTSGYTF.

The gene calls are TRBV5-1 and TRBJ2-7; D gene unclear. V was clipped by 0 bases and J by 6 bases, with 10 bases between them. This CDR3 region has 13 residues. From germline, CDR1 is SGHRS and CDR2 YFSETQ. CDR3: CASSLDGKFEQYF. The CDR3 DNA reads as TGCGCCAGCAGCTTGGACGGCAAATTCGAGCAGTACTTC.

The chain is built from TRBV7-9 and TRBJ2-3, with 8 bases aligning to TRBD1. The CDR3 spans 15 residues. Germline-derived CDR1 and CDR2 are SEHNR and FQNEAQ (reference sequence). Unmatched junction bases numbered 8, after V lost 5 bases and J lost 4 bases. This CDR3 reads CASSLATGAPDTQYF. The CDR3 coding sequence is TGTGCCAGCAGCCTCGCGACAGGGGCCCCAGATACGCAGTATTTT.

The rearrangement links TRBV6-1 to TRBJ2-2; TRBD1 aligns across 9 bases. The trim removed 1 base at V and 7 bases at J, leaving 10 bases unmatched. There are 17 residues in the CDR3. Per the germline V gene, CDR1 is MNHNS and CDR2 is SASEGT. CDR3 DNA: TGTGCCAGCAGTGAAGGGGTAGGGACAGGGACGATCGGGGAGCTGTTTTTT. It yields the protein CASSEGVGTGTIGELFF.

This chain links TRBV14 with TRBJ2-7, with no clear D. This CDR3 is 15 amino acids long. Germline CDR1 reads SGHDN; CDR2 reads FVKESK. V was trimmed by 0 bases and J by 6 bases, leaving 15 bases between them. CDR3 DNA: TGTGCCAGCAGCCAAGAACGAATTGGGCCCCTCGAGCAGTACTTC. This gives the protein CASSQERIGPLEQYF.

CDR3 sequence: CASSYSISTGDTEAFF. The DNA of the CDR3 is TGTGCCAGCAGTTACTCGATATCCACAGGGGACACTGAAGCTTTCTTT. This chain connects TRBV6-5 to TRBJ1-1; 7 nucleotides agree with TRBD1. CDR3 length: 16 amino acids. The V and J ends lost 0 bases and 3 bases, in that order; junction bases with no gene match: 7. CDR1 and CDR2 (germline): MNHEY, SVGAGI.

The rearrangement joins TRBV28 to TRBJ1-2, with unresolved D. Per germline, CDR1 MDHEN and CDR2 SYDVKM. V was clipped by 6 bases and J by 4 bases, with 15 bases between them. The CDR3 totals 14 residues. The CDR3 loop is CASSSQGTLYGYTF. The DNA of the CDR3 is TGTGCCAGCAGCTCCCAAGGAACGCTCTATGGCTACACCTTC.

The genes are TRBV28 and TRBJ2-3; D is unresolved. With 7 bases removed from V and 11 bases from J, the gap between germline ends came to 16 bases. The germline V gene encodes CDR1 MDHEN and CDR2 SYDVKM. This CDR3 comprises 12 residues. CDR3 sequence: CASTAPWHGQYF. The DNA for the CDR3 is TGTGCCAGCACGGCCCCGTGGCATGGGCAGTATTTT.

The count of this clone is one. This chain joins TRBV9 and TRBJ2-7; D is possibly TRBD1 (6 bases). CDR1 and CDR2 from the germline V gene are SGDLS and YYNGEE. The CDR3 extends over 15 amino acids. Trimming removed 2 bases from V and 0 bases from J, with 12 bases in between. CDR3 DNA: TGTGCCAGCAGCGTCAAACAGGGCCTCTCCTACGAGCAGTACTTC. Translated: CASSVKQGLSYEQYF.

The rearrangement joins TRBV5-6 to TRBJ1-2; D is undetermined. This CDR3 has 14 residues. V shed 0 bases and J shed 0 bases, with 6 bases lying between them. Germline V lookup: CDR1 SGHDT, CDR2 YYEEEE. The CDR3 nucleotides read TGTGCCAGCAGCTTGGCCGACGCTAACTATGGCTACACCTTC. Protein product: CASSLADANYGYTF. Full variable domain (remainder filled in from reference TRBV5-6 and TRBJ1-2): DAGVTQSPTHLIKTRGQQVTLRCSPKSGHDTVSWYQQALGQGPQFIFQYYEEEERQRGNFPDRFSGHQFPNYSSELNVNALLLGDSALYLCASSLADANYGYTFGSGTRLTVV.

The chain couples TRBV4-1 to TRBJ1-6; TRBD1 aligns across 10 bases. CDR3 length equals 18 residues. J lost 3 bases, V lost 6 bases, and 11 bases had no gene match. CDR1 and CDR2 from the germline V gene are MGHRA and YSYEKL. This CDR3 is CASSPRDRGANYNSPLHF. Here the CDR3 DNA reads TGCGCCAGCAGTCCCCGGGACAGGGGTGCTAACTATAATTCACCCCTCCACTTT.

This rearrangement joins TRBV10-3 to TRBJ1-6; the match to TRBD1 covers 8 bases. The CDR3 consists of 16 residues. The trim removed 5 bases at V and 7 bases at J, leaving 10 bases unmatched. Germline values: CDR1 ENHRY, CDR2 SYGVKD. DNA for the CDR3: TGTGCCATCAGTTCAGGGGGCCGAACGTCAAATTCACCCCTCCACTTT. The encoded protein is CAISSGGRTSNSPLHF.

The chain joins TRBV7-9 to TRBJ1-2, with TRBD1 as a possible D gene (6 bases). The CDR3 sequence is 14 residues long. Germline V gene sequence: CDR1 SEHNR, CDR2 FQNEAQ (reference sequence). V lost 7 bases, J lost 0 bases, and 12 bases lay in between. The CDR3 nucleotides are TGTGCCAGCACCCTGGAGGGGGCTAACTATGGCTACACCTTC. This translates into CASTLEGANYGYTF.